This TCR beta chain was identified during a study of T cell repertoires in cytomegalovirus infection. Study-level background: CMV epitopes in the study were HLA-C-restricted (recently identified) and HLA-B-restricted (well studied). CMV infection and matching HLA type were both indicated by public TCR beta signatures. Study-wide results and caveats: Ex vivo responses were dominated by HLA-C-restricted CMV-specific TCR beta clonotypes. Individuals carrying CMV plus the relevant HLA were identified by cumulative frequency of public TCR beta families.

This CDR3 contains 12 residues. V was pared by 5 bases and J by 8 bases, with 3 bases of the junction left unmatched. To note about this clonotype: Its antigen remains unknown.

TCRdb re-analysed the reads in MiXCR, keeping a single row per CDR3 protein. The table lists about 55,000 distinct CDR3 sequences, around 18% of them singletons. The starting material was CD8+ T cells from cultured PBMCs, obtained from culture after CMV antigen stimulation. This sequence was found in a human donor in good health (CMV status not recorded). Some clones in this sample may be carry-over from other donors' samples. The chain is built from TRBV12-3 or TRBV12-4 and TRBJ2-1; 7 bases align to TRBD1. CDR3 loop: CASSPTGYEQFF. CDR3 DNA sequence: TGTGCCAGCAGTCCGACAGGGTATGAGCAGTTCTTC.